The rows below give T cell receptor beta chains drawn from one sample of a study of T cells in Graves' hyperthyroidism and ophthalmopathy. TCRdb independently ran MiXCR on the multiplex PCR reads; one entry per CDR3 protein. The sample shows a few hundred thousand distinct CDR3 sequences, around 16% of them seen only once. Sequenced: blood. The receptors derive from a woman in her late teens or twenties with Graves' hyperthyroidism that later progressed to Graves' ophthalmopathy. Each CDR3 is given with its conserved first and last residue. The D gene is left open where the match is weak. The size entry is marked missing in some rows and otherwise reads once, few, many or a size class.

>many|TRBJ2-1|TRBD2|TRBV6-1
TGTGCCAGCAGACCACCCAGTCTAGCGGTGTACAATGAGCAGTTCTTC
CASRPPSLAVYNEQFF
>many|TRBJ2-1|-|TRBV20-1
TGCAGTGCTAGAGTGGCGGGAAGACTGTACAATGAGCAGTTCTTC
CSARVAGRLYNEQFF
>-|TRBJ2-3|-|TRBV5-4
TGTGCCAGCAGCTCCGTTGGGGGGCCGGATGACACAGATACGCAGTATTTT
CASSSVGGPDDTDTQYF
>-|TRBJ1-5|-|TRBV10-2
TGCGCCAGCAGTGAGTCCGGCAGGGGTCGTCAGCCCCAGCATTTT
CASSESGRGRQPQHF
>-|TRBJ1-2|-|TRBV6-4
TGTGCCAGCAGTGCAACGGGGCTTTGGATTAACTATGGCTACACCTTC
CASSATGLWINYGYTF
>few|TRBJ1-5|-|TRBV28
TGTGCCAGTCACGGGGGGTCCCTCAATCAGCCCCAGCATTTT
CASHGGSLNQPQHF
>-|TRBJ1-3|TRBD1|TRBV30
TGTGCCTGGTGCCGCGACGCAGGGACAGCCTCTGGAAACACCATATATTTT
CAWCRDAGTASGNTIYF
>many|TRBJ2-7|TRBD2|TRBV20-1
TGCAGTGCTCCCCCGGCTAGCGGGAGTTCGCTCGAGCAGTACTTC
CSAPPASGSSLEQYF
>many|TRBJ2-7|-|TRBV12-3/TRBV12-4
TGTGCCAGCAGTTCCCCAGCAGGGGTAAGGAACGAGCAGTACTTC
CASSSPAGVRNEQYF
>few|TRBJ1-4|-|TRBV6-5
TGTGCCAGCAGTTATGGGGTCCCACGAGGAGAAAAACTGTTTTTT
CASSYGVPRGEKLFF
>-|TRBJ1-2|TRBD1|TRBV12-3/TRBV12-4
TGTGCCAGCAGCCTCGTGACAGGGAGATGGTCCTATGGCTACACCTTC
CASSLVTGRWSYGYTF
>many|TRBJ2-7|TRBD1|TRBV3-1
TGTGCCAGCAGCCAAATGACAGGGGGCTACGAGCAGTACTTC
CASSQMTGGYEQYF
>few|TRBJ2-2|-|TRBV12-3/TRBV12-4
TGTGCCAGCAGTCTATCCAGGGTTTCCGGGGAGCTGTTTTTT
CASSLSRVSGELFF
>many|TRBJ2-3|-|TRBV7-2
TGTGCCAGCAGCTTAGGTATTAGCGGATATAGCACAGATACGCAGTATTTT
CASSLGISGYSTDTQYF
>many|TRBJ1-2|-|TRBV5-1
TGCGCCAGCAGCCGAGAAAGCGGCTATGGCTACACCTTC
CASSRESGYGYTF
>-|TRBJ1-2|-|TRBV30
TGTGCCTGTTTTGGGGGCGGCGGCTACACCTTC
CACFGGGGYTF
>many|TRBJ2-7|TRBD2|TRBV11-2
TGTGCCAGCAGCTTTAGCGGGAGGCCTTCCTACGAGCAGTACTTC
CASSFSGRPSYEQYF
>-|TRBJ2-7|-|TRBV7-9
TGTGCCAGCAGCCCAACGTTGACCTACGAGCAGTACTTC
CASSPTLTYEQYF
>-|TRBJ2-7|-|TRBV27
TGTGCCAGCAGCCTGACTGGGATCTACGAGCAGTACTTC
CASSLTGIYEQYF
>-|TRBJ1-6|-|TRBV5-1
TGCGCCAGCAGCTATAAGGTGTTCTCCTATAATTCACCCCTCCACTTT
CASSYKVFSYNSPLHF
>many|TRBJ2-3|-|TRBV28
TGTGCCAGCAGCTTTCCCCCTCAAACAGTTTTGAAAATAGATACGCAGTATTTT
CASSFPPQTVLKIDTQYF
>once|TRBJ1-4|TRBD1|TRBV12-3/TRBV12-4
TGTGCCAGCAGACAAAACAGGGGCAGGAGGACAACTAATGAAAAACTGTTTTTT
CASRQNRGRRTTNEKLFF
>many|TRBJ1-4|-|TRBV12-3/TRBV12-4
TGTGCCAGCAGTTTAGAGTGGGCCGATGAAAAACTGTTTTTT
CASSLEWADEKLFF
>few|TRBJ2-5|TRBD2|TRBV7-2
TGTGCCAGCAGAAAAGGGGTAGCGGGAGACCGGGTAGAGACCCAGTACTTC
CASRKGVAGDRVETQYF
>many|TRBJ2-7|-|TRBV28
TGTGCCAGCAGTATACCCTACTACGAGCAGTACTTC
CASSIPYYEQYF
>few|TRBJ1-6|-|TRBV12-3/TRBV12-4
TGTGCCAGCAGAGGAGCCGGGACCCATAATTCACCCCTCCACTTT
CASRGAGTHNSPLHF
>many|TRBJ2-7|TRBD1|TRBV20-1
TGCAGTGCTAGAGGGGCGACAGGGCTCCGGAGCGAGCAGTACTTC
CSARGATGLRSEQYF
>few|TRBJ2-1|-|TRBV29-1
TGCAGCGGCGGACGATCAGGTGAGCAGTTCTTC
CSGGRSGEQFF
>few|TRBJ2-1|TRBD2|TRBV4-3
TGCGCCAGCAGCCAGACTCCTACTAGCGGGAGCCCCTACAATGAGCAGTTCTTC
CASSQTPTSGSPYNEQFF
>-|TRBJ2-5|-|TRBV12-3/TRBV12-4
TGTGCCAGCAGTTTTCGGGGAATTAGCGAGACCCAGTACTTC
CASSFRGISETQYF
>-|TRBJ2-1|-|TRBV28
TGTGCCAGCAGTTTCGGCAGTTACGTTGAGCGGTTCTTC
CASSFGSYVERFF
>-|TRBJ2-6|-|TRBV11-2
TGTGCCAGCAGCGCGAGGCCTGGGGCCAACGTCCTGACTTTC
CASSARPGANVLTF
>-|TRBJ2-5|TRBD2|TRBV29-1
TGCAGCGTTGCGAGCGGGAGGGGTCAAGAGACCCAGTACTTC
CSVASGRGQETQYF
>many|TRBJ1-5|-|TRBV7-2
TGTGCCAGCAGCTTATCCCGGGGGGCCAGCAATCAGCCCCAGCATTTT
CASSLSRGASNQPQHF
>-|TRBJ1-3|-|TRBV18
TGTGCCAGCGGGACCAACTCTGGAAACACCATATATTTT
CASGTNSGNTIYF
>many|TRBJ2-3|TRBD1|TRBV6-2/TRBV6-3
TGTGCCAGCAGCTCAGAGAGGACAGGGCTGGCAGATACGCAGTATTTT
CASSSERTGLADTQYF
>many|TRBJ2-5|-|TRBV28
TGTGCCAGCAGTTTATGGGGCCAGCCGGGAGAGACCCAGTACTTC
CASSLWGQPGETQYF
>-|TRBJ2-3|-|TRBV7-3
TGTGCCAGCACCCCAGGGGGTATAAGCGGGGGCACAGATACGCAGTATTTT
CASTPGGISGGTDTQYF
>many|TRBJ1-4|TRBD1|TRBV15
TGTGCCACCAGCCTGGACAGGGCGAGAGAAAAACTGTTTTTT
CATSLDRAREKLFF
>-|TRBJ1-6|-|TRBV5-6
TGTGCCAGCAGCTCTCACAGGGCCCCCTATAATTCACCCCTCCACTTT
CASSSHRAPYNSPLHF
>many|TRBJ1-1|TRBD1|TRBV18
TGTGCCAGCAGTCAGGGACAGCTAAACACTGAAGCTTTCTTT
CASSQGQLNTEAFF
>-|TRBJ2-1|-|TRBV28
TGTGCCAGCGGACGTACTTCCTACAATGAGCAGTTCTTC
CASGRTSYNEQFF
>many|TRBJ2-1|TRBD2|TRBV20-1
TGCAGTGCACCCAGGACTAGCGGGCCAAATGAGCAGTTCTTC
CSAPRTSGPNEQFF
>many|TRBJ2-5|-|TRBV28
TGTGCCAGCATCCCGGGACACCGGCCCGTGCCCCAGTACTTC
CASIPGHRPVPQYF
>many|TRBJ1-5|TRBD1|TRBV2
TGTGCCAGCAGGGGACAGCCACTAAATCATAGCAATCAGCCCCAGCATTTT
CASRGQPLNHSNQPQHF
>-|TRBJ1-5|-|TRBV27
TGTGCCAGCAGTTACTCGGGGATCGTCCCCCAGCATTTT
CASSYSGIVPQHF
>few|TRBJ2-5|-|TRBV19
TGTGCCAGTAGTCGGCACCGAACTGAAGAGACCCAGTACTTC
CASSRHRTEETQYF
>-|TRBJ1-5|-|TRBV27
TGTACCAGCAGTTGGGCGGGAAGCAATCAGCCCCAGCATTTT
CTSSWAGSNQPQHF
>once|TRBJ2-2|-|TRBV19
TGTGCCAGTAACAGGGATCAGAACACCGGGGAGCTGTTTTTT
CASNRDQNTGELFF
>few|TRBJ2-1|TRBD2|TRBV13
TGTGCCAGCAGGACGGCTAGCGGCTACAATGAGCAGTTCTTC
CASRTASGYNEQFF
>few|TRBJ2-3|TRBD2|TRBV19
TGTGCCAGTAGTATTGGGACTAGCGGGAGCACAGATACGCAGTATTTT
CASSIGTSGSTDTQYF
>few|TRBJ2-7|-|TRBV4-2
TGTGCCAGCAGCCAACGGGGGGCCGAGCAGTACTTC
CASSQRGAEQYF
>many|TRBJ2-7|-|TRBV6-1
TGTGCCAGCAGTAAGGGTGCCTACGAGCAGTACTTC
CASSKGAYEQYF
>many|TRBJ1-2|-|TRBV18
TGTGCCAGCTCACCACAGGGATGGGACTATGGCTACACCTTC
CASSPQGWDYGYTF
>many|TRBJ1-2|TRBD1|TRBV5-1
TGCGCCAGCAGCGGTTTTACGAGACAGGGGTATGGCTACACCTTC
CASSGFTRQGYGYTF